This T cell receptor (beta chain) was captured in a study of cytomegalovirus exposure and HLA in healthy donors. Remarks on this clone: Its antigen is still unknown.

Whole-study findings and limits: CMV serostatus was the sole immune exposure information available. Presence/absence results assume similar sequencing depth per donor, which may not hold. From TCR beta sequences, most subjects' HLA-A and HLA-B alleles were reportedly predicted accurately. The productive fraction for most TCR beta V segments was about 90% or about 30% in an earlier analysis.

The PCR employed 60 Vbeta primers together with 13 Jbeta primers. Assay used: immunoSEQ multiplex PCR; TCRdb lists only in-frame clones, some missing. Of 95,000 to 150,000 clones in the sample, 80% to 85% were seen once. The germline V gene encodes CDR1 MDHEN and CDR2 SYDVKM. With 5 bases clipped from V and 6 bases from J, the junction kept 11 bases outside the gene matches. The CDR3 loop spans 16 amino acids. The chain joins TRBV28 to TRBJ2-1; 9 positions agree with TRBD1. This receptor was obtained from a woman aged 40-49 years in good health and CMV-seronegative. Sequenced: PBMCs. CDR3 sequence reads: CASSTLGQGGGNEQFF. CDR3 DNA: TGTGCCAGCAGTACCTTGGGACAGGGAGGCGGCAATGAGCAGTTCTTC.